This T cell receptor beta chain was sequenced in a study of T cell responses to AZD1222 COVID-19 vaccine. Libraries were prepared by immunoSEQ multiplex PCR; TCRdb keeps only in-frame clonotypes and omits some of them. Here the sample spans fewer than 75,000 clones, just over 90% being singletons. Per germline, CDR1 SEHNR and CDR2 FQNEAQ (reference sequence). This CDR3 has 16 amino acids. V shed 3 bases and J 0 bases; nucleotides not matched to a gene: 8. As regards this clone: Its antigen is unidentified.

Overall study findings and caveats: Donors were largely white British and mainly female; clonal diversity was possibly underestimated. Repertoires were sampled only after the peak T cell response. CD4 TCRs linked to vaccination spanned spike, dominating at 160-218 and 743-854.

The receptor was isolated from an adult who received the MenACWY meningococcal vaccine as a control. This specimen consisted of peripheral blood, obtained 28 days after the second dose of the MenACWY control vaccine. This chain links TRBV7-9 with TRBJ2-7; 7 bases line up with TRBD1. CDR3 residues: CASSLVGGAGSYEQYF. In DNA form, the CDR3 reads TGTGCCAGCAGCTTGGTAGGGGGCGCTGGCTCCTACGAGCAGTACTTC.